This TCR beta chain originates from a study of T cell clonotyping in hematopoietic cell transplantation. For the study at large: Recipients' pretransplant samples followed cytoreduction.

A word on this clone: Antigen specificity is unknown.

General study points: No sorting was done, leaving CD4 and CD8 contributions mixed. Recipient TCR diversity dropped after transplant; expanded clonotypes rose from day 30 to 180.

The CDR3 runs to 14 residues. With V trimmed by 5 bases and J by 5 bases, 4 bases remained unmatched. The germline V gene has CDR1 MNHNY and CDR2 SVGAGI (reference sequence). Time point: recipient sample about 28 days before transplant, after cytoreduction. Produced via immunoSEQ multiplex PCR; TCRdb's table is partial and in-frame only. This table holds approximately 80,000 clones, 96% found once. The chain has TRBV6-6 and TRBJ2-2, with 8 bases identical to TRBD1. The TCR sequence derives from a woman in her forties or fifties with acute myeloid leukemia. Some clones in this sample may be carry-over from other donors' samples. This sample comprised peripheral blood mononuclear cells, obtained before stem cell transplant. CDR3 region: CASSLDRGTGELFF. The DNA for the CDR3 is TGTGCCAGCAGTCTCGACAGGGGAACCGGGGAGCTGTTTTTT.